The next 26 T cell receptor beta chains were all read from a single sample in a study of T cells in Graves' hyperthyroidism and ophthalmopathy (dated by TCRdb to between 2018 and 2021). The library relied on multiplex PCR. Sequencing took place on an Illumina HiSeq 2000. TCR beta CDR3 regions were amplified from RNA transcripts. For the first round of RT-PCR on the TCR CDR3, the HTBI primer set was used together with the Qiagen OneStep RT-PCR kit. TCRdb reprocessed the public reads (quality trimming at Q25 with fastp, clone calling with MiXCR) and kept in-frame beta chains. Rows with a matching CDR3 protein are joined into one entry that keeps the most common DNA and genes. For this sample there are about 580,000 distinct CDR3 sequences; about 45% appear just once. The leading ten clones occupy about 8.3% of the sample. Sequencing was done on a sample of peripheral blood or thyroid tissue (not recorded which). The receptors originated from a woman aged 18-29 years with Graves' hyperthyroidism.

This clonotype was recorded at least ten times. The chain joins TRBV7-2 to TRBJ2-7, with D possibly being TRBD1 (6 bases). CDR1 is SGHTA, CDR2 FQGNSA, per germline. The CDR3 sequence is 14 residues long. V lost 6 bases, J lost 2 bases, and 14 bases lay in between. CDR3 amino acids: CASRRGGPPYEQYF. CDR3 in DNA: TGTGCCAGCAGGAGAGGGGGACCTCCCTACGAGCAGTACTTC.

Comments on this clonotype: The junction departs from germline at one end; a sequencing error may be responsible. The chain couples TRBV25-1 to TRBJ1-5, with D tentatively TRBD1 (6 bases). This CDR3 has 15 residues. Germline V gene data show CDR1 as MGHDK and CDR2 as SYGVNS. The CDR3: CASSEDQGPNRPQHF. In nucleotides, the CDR3 is TGTGCCAGCAGTGAGGATCAGGGGCCAAATCGGCCCCAGCATTTT.

This clonotype was detected a few times. With a much larger clone just one base away, this may be a read error. This chain joins TRBV2 and TRBJ2-1; D gene uncertain. V shed 4 bases and J shed 6 bases, with 7 bases lying between them. Germline CDR1 is SNHLY and CDR2 is FYNNEI. This CDR3 comprises 12 residues. This chain's CDR3 is CASSATTNEQFF. The CDR3 DNA follows: TGTGCCAGCAGTGCGACAACCAATGAGCAGTTCTTC.

Written as DNA, the CDR3 is TGCGCCAGCTGGGACAGGTCGAACACTGAAGCTTTCTTT. It encodes CASWDRSNTEAFF. This chain joins TRBV10-1 and TRBJ1-1; the match to TRBD1 covers 8 bases. Trimming removed 8 bases from V and 1 base from J; junction bases left unmatched: 3. Germline V gene lookup returns CDR1 WNHNN and CDR2 SYGVQD (reference sequence). CDR3 length: 13 amino acids.

This clonotype has at least ten counts. CDR3 region: CASSLRGERLNTEAFF. The CDR3 coding sequence is TGCGCCAGCAGCTTGCGGGGGGAGCGTCTGAACACTGAAGCTTTCTTT. V usage is TRBV5-1 and J usage is TRBJ1-1, with a weak D call TRBD1 (5 bases). This CDR3 has 16 residues. V lost 1 base to trimming and J lost 0 bases, with 13 bases between them. The V gene's germline CDR1 is SGHRS and CDR2 YFSETQ.

To note about this clonotype: Being one base from a much bigger clone, this may be a read error. This rearrangement joins TRBV12-3 or TRBV12-4 to TRBJ2-2, with 7 bases aligning to TRBD2. There are 14 residues in the CDR3. V was pared by 3 bases and J by 7 bases, with 5 bases of the junction left unmatched. Here the CDR3 DNA reads TGTGCCAGCAGTTTTCGGGGGGAAAACGGGGAGCTGTTTTTT. Protein: CASSFRGENGELFF.

This clonotype came up many times. The chain joins TRBV6-2 or TRBV6-3 to TRBJ1-3; D remains unclear. From germline, CDR1 is MNHEY and CDR2 SVGEGT. The V and J ends lost 6 bases and 7 bases respectively, with 10 bases between them. The CDR3 sequence is 12 residues long. The DNA for the CDR3 is TGTGCCAGCAGACCGGGCGGTAACACCATATATTTT. This translates into CASRPGGNTIYF.

In this sample, this clonotype turned up once. The V gene is TRBV4-1, the J gene TRBJ1-6, with a possible D match to TRBD1 (6 bases). The CDR3 contains 15 residues. Germline loops: CDR1 MGHRA, CDR2 YSYEKL. Trimming left V 5 bases short and J 4 bases short, with 12 bases between. This CDR3 reads CASSIIGQYNSPLHF. The CDR3 bases are TGCGCCAGCAGCATAATTGGACAGTATAATTCACCCCTCCACTTT.

The chain couples TRBV12-3 or TRBV12-4 to TRBJ2-5; D may match TRBD1 or TRBD2 (5 bases each). Trimming took 8 bases from V and 10 from J, leaving 23 bases between them. The CDR3 runs to 14 residues. CDR3 sequence reads: CASLRGYGRQNQYF. In nucleotides, the CDR3 is TGTGCCAGCTTGAGGGGTTACGGACGGCAGAACCAGTACTTC.

Comments on this clonotype: A read error may be the cause here, since a much bigger clone is one base away. This CDR3 is missing its conserved last phenylalanine or tryptophan, likely due to a read error. The chain is built from TRBV2 and TRBJ2-7; D not certain. With 6 bases removed from V and 3 bases from J, the gap between germline ends came to 12 bases. CDR3 size: 13 residues. Germline assignment: CDR1 SNHLY and CDR2 FYNNEI. CDR3 nucleotides: TGTGCCAGCAGCCCAGGACCTTTCTACGAGCAGTACCTC. Residues: CASSPGPFYEQYL.

V and J are TRBV27 and TRBJ2-7; possibly TRBD1 or TRBD2 for D (5 bases each). Germline assignment: CDR1 MNHEY and CDR2 SMNVEV (reference sequence). The V end was cut by 5 bases, the J end by 7 bases, with 15 bases between. There are 13 residues in the CDR3. CDR3 sequence reads: CASSKGPVNEQYF. As DNA, the CDR3 is TGTGCCAGCAGTAAGGGACCAGTCAATGAGCAGTACTTC.

This clonotype was observed a few times. This chain joins TRBV11-3 and TRBJ1-1, with TRBD1 as a possible D gene (5 bases). The CDR3 consists of 11 residues. Trimming removed 1 base from V and 11 bases from J, with 8 bases in between. In germline, CDR1 is SGHNT, CDR2 YENEEA. The CDR3 loop is CASSLVGAAFF. CDR3 in DNA: TGTGCCAGCAGCTTAGTTGGGGCCGCTTTCTTT.

This chain joins TRBV7-9 and TRBJ2-1, with a tentative D call TRBD2 (6 bases). With 4 bases removed from V and 7 bases from J, the gap between germline ends came to 20 bases. CDR3 length: 16 amino acids. Germline-derived CDR1 and CDR2 are SEHNR and FQNEAQ (reference sequence). The CDR3 bases are TGTGCCAGCAGCTCATCCCGGGACTCCGGCTGGAATGAGCAGTTCTTC. Amino acid sequence: CASSSSRDSGWNEQFF.

This clonotype was observed at least ten times. The chain couples TRBV4-1 to TRBJ1-1; no firm D call. The CDR3 totals 15 residues. The V end was cut by 1 base, the J end by 5 bases, with 14 bases between. Germline V gene lookup returns CDR1 MGHRA and CDR2 YSYEKL. DNA of the CDR3: TGCGCCAGCAGCCAAGTGTCAGGCGTGGGGACTGAAGCTTTCTTT. This encodes CASSQVSGVGTEAFF.

This clonotype appeared many times. The rearrangement joins TRBV7-9 to TRBJ2-3; D is uncertain. Germline V lookup: CDR1 SEHNR, CDR2 FQNEAQ (reference sequence). This CDR3 spans 11 amino acids. The V end lost 3 bases, the J end lost 8 bases, and 6 bases lay between the germline ends. CDR3 sequence (DNA): TGTGCCAGCAGCTTGGATGGTACGCAGTATTTT. Protein: CASSLDGTQYF.

The chain joins TRBV29-1 to TRBJ2-1; 10 bases map to TRBD2. V was pared by 5 bases and J by 2 bases, with 6 bases of the junction left unmatched. The germline V gene encodes CDR1 SQVTM and CDR2 ANQGSEA. CDR3 length: 15 residues. The CDR3 is CSVLPLAGAYNEQFF. DNA of the CDR3: TGCAGCGTTCTCCCGCTAGCGGGGGCCTACAATGAGCAGTTCTTC.

This clonotype was counted ten times or more. The rearrangement uses TRBV15 and TRBJ2-5; TRBD2 is a possible D gene (5 bases). Germline CDR1 is LNHNV and CDR2 is YYDKDF (reference sequence). Trimming took 5 bases from V and 5 from J, leaving 15 bases between them. The CDR3 extends over 14 amino acids. For the CDR3, the DNA is TGTGCCACCAGCGATAGCGTGCCCTGGGAGACCCAGTACTTC. It translates to CATSDSVPWETQYF.

The chain carries TRBV28 and TRBJ1-5; D call uncertain. Trimming removed 6 bases from V and 14 bases from J, with 20 bases in between. The length of the CDR3 is 13 residues. CDR1 and CDR2 from the germline V gene are MDHEN and SYDVKM. The CDR3 here is CASRIAGLAYEHF. The CDR3 nucleotides are TGTGCCAGCAGGATAGCGGGATTGGCCTACGAGCATTTT.

The CDR3 DNA reads TGCGCCAGCAGCCAAGCATTAACCGGGACAGGGAGTGACTACACCTTC. The encoded protein is CASSQALTGTGSDYTF. The chain couples TRBV4-1 to TRBJ1-2, with TRBD1 matching 9 bases. Trimming removed 1 base from V and 10 bases from J; junction bases left unmatched: 13. The germline V gene has CDR1 MGHRA and CDR2 YSYEKL. The CDR3 totals 16 residues.

The chain uses TRBV28 and TRBJ2-5; D is possibly TRBD1 (5 bases). Between the trimmed V and J ends, which lost 6 bases and 5 bases, there was a span of 16 bases. The CDR3 runs to 14 residues. Per the germline V gene, CDR1 is MDHEN and CDR2 is SYDVKM. CDR3 region: CASRDGAAKETQYF. The DNA of the CDR3 is TGTGCCAGCAGGGATGGGGCGGCAAAGGAGACCCAGTACTTC. Full variable domain (outside the CDR3, taken from reference TRBV28 and TRBJ2-5): DVKVTQSSRYLVKRTGEKVFLECVQDMDHENMFWYRQDPGLGLRLIYFSYDVKMKEKGDIPEGYSVSREKKERFSLILESASTNQTSMYLCASRDGAAKETQYFGPGTRLLVL.

This sequence joins TRBV20-1 and TRBJ2-7, with 10 bases identical to TRBD1. V dropped 6 bases and J dropped 3; count of bases not matched to a gene: 11. The CDR3 sequence is 15 residues long. The germline V gene has CDR1 DFQATT and CDR2 SNEGSKA (reference sequence). CDR3 coding DNA: TGCAGTGCACGACAGGGGGCGCCTATAAACTACGAGCAGTACTTC. This codes for CSARQGAPINYEQYF.

By frequency in the sample, this clonotype is medium-sized. The chain couples TRBV25-1 to TRBJ2-7; 10 bases are shared with TRBD2. CDR1 and CDR2 (germline): MGHDK, SYGVNS. After removal of 2 bases from V and 3 bases from J, the junction contained 7 bases not matched to a gene. The CDR3 length is 16 residues. DNA for the CDR3: TGTGCCAGCAGTGAAGGGGCTAGCGGGAGTTTCTACGAGCAGTACTTC. Translated: CASSEGASGSFYEQYF.

This sequence joins TRBV29-1 and TRBJ1-1; maybe TRBD1 (6 bases). V was cut by 8 bases and J by 1 base, with 8 bases left in between. Per the germline V gene, CDR1 is SQVTM and CDR2 is ANQGSEA. This CDR3 comprises 11 residues. The CDR3 DNA sequence: TGCAGCTTGGACAGGAACACTGAAGCTTTCTTT. Its protein product is CSLDRNTEAFF.

This chain uses TRBV20-1 with TRBJ2-1; 12 nucleotides line up with TRBD2. CDR1 and CDR2 from the germline V gene are DFQATT and SNEGSKA (reference sequence). CDR3 length: 16 residues. The junction had 5 bases not matched to a gene; V was cut back by 2 bases and J by 3 bases. In nucleotides, the CDR3 is TGCAGTGCTAGATCGGAGACTAGCGGGAGCTACAATGAGCAGTTCTTC. Protein: CSARSETSGSYNEQFF.

This sequence joins TRBV6-6 and TRBJ1-4; TRBD1 agrees at 9 bases. Germline trimming cut 7 bases from V and 8 bases from J; bases unmatched to any gene: 11. CDR1 is MNHNY and CDR2 is SVGAGI in the germline V gene (reference sequence). The CDR3 spans 15 residues. The CDR3 DNA reads as TGTGCCAGCATCCGGGACAGGGACACGGGAGAAAAACTGTTTTTT. This encodes CASIRDRDTGEKLFF.

This clonotype was observed many times. This chain connects TRBV20-1 to TRBJ1-6, with D possibly matching TRBD1 (5 bases). V was pared by 1 base and J by 8 bases, with 12 bases between. Germline-derived CDR1 and CDR2 are DFQATT and SNEGSKA (reference sequence). CDR3 length: 14 amino acids. The CDR3, as DNA: TGCAGTGCTAGAGTGGGGGTACGGGATTCACCCCTCCACTTT. Translation gives CSARVGVRDSPLHF.